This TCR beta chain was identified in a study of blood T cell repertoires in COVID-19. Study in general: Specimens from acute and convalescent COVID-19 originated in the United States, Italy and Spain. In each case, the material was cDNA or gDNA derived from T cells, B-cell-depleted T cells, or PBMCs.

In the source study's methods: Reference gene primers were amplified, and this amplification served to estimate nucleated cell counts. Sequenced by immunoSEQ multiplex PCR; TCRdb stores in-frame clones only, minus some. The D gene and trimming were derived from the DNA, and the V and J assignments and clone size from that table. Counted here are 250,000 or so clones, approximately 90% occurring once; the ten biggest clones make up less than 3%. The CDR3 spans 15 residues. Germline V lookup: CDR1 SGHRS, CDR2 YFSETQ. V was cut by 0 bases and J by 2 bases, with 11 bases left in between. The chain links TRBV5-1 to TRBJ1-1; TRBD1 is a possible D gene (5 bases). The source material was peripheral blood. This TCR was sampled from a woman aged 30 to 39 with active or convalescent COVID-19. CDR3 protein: CASSLGAGLNTEAFF. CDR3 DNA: TGCGCCAGCAGCTTGGGAGCAGGGCTAAACACTGAAGCTTTCTTT.